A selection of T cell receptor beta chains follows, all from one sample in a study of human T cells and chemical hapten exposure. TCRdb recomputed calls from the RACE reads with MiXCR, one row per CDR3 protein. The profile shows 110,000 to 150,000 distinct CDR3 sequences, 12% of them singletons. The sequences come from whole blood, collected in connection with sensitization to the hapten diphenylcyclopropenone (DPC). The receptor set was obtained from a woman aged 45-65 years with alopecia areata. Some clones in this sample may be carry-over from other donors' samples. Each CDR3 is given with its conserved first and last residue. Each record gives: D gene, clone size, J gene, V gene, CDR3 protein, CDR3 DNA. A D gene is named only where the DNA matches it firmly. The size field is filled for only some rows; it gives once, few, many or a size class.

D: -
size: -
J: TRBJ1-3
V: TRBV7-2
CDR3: CASSLAGGGNGNTIYF
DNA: TGTGCCAGCAGCTTAGCGGGCGGAGGGAATGGAAACACCATATATTTT

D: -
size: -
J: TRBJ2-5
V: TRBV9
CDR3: CASSVVVGETQYF
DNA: TGTGCCAGCAGCGTAGTAGTAGGGGAGACCCAGTACTTC

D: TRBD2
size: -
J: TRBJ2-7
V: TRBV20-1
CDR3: CSAPERTSGSYEQYF
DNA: TGCAGTGCCCCCGAGCGGACTAGCGGGAGTTACGAGCAGTACTTC

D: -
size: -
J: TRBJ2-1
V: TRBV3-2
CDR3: CASSQGPASGRRSNEQFF
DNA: TGTGCCAGCAGCCAAGGTCCTGCTAGCGGGAGAAGAAGCAATGAGCAGTTCTTC

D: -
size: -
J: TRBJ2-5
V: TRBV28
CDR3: CASSLPGALFETQYF
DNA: TGTGCCAGCAGTTTACCCGGGGCCCTATTTGAGACCCAGTACTTC

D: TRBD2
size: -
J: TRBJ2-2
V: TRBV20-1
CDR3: CSASGTYTGELFF
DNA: TGCAGTGCCAGCGGGACCTACACCGGGGAGCTGTTTTTT

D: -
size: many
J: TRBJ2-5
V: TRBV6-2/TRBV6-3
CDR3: CASSYTGSSETQYF
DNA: TGTGCCAGCAGTTATACTGGATCCAGTGAGACCCAGTACTTC

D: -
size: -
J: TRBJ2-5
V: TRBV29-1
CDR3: CSVEVLPGQQETQYF
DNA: TGCAGCGTTGAAGTGCTCCCTGGACAGCAAGAGACCCAGTACTTC

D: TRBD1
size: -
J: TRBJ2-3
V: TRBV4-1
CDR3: CASTADRATSTDTQYF
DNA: TGCGCCAGCACCGCGGACAGGGCCACTAGCACAGATACGCAGTATTTT

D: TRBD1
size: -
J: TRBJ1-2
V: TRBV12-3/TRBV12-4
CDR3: CASSLWTGQINYGYTF
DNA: TGTGCCAGCAGTCTGTGGACAGGACAGATTAACTATGGCTACACCTTC

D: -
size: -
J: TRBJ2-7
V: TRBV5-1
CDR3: CASSRVGSYEQYF
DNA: TGCGCCAGCAGCCGCGTTGGCTCCTACGAGCAGTACTTC

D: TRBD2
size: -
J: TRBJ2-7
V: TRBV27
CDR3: CASSLTSGSYEQYF
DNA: TGTGCCAGCAGCCTGACTAGCGGGTCCTACGAGCAGTACTTC

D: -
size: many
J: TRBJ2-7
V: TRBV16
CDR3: CASSQSLGVNEQYF
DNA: TGTGCCAGCAGCCAATCGCTAGGGGTGAACGAGCAGTACTTC

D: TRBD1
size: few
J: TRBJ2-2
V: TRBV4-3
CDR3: CASSRTGVGTGELFF
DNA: TGCGCCAGCAGCCGTACAGGGGTTGGAACCGGGGAGCTGTTTTTT

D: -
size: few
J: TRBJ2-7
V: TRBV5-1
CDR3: CASSLEAGLPYEQYF
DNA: TGCGCCAGCAGCTTGGAGGCAGGTCTTCCCTACGAGCAGTACTTC

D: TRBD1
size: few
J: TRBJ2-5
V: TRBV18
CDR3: CASSPGQLQETQYF
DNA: TGTGCCAGCTCGCCGGGACAGCTACAAGAGACCCAGTACTTC

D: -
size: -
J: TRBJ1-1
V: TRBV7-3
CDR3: CASSWTGGPMNTEAFF
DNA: TGTGCCAGCAGCTGGACCGGGGGCCCCATGAACACTGAAGCTTTCTTT

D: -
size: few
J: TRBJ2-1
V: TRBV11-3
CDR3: CASGNEGNEQFF
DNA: TGTGCCAGCGGGAATGAGGGGAATGAGCAGTTCTTC

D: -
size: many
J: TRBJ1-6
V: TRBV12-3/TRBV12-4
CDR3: CASSLEGPPGLGNSPLHF
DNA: TGTGCCAGCAGTTTGGAGGGGCCTCCGGGTCTAGGGAATTCACCCCTCCACTTT

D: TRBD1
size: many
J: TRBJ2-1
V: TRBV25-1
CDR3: CASSDWTGGRNEQFF
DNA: TGTGCCAGCAGTGACTGGACAGGGGGCCGGAATGAGCAGTTCTTC

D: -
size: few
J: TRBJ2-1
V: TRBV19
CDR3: CASSIYGVGSYNEQFF
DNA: TGTGCCAGTAGTATATACGGAGTTGGCTCCTACAATGAGCAGTTCTTC

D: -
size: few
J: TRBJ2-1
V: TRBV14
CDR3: CASSATGNEQFF
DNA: TGTGCCAGCAGCGCTACAGGGAATGAGCAGTTCTTC

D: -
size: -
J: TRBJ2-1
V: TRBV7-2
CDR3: CASSLWGQGNEQFF
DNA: TGTGCCAGCAGCTTATGGGGGCAAGGGAATGAGCAGTTCTTC

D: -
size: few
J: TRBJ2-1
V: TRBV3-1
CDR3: CASRYHGTSNEQFF
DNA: TGTGCCAGCAGGTACCACGGGACTTCAAATGAGCAGTTCTTC

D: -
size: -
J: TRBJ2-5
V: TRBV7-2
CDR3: CVSSLEGRLSIWETQYF
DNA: TGTGTCAGCAGCTTAGAGGGGAGGCTGAGTATCTGGGAGACCCAGTACTTC

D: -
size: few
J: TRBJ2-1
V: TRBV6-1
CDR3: CASSAPPVHEQFF
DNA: TGTGCCAGCAGTGCCCCCCCCGTCCATGAGCAGTTCTTC

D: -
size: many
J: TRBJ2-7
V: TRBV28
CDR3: CASSQIGGSRLYEQYF
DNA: TGTGCCAGCAGCCAAATCGGGGGCTCGAGGCTTTACGAGCAGTACTTC

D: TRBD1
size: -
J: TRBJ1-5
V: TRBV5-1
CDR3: CASSPGQGVQPQHF
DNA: TGCGCCAGCAGCCCCGGACAGGGGGTGCAGCCCCAGCATTTT

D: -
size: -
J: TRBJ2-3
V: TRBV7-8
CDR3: CATEGRGTDTQYF
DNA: TGTGCCACCGAAGGGCGGGGAACAGATACGCAGTATTTT

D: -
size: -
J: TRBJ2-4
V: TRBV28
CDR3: CASSLRQPGIQYF
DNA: TGTGCCAGCAGTCTGAGACAGCCCGGGATTCAGTACTTC

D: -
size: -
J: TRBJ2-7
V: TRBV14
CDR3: CASSQQGPYEQYF
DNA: TGTGCCAGCAGCCAACAGGGTCCCTACGAGCAGTACTTC

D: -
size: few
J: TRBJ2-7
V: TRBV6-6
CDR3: CASRDTRVEQYF
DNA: TGTGCCAGCAGGGACACCCGGGTGGAGCAGTACTTC

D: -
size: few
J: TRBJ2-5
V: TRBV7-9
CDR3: CASGAEETQYF
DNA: TGTGCCAGCGGGGCAGAAGAGACCCAGTACTTC

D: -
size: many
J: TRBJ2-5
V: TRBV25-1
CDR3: CASSRDLLETQYF
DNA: TGTGCCAGCAGCCGGGACCTACTAGAGACCCAGTACTTC

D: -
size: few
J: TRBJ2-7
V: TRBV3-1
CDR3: CASSPAPGSSYEQYF
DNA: TGTGCCAGCAGCCCCGCCCCCGGGAGCTCCTACGAGCAGTACTTC

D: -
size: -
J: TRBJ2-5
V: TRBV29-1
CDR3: CSGMGAETQYF
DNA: TGCAGCGGGATGGGCGCGGAGACCCAGTACTTC

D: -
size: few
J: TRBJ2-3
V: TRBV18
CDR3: CASSEDTQYF
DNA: TGTGCCAGCTCCGAAGATACGCAGTATTTT

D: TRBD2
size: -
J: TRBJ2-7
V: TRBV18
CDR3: CASSPYGTSEQYF
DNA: TGTGCCAGCTCACCATATGGGACTAGCGAGCAGTACTTC

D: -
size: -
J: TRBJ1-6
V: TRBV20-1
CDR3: CSARRGEAYNSPLHF
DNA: TGCAGTGCTAGGAGGGGGGAGGCCTATAATTCACCCCTCCACTTT